The clone carrying this T cell receptor beta chain was picked up a small number of times. No antigen is known for it. This entry comes from a study of T cell repertoires in cytomegalovirus infection. Turning to the study itself: As its CMV epitopes, the study selected recently identified HLA-C-restricted and well-studied HLA-B-restricted targets.

One entry per CDR3 protein results from TCRdb running MiXCR on the reads. The sample carries some 270,000 distinct CDR3 sequences, roughly 21% recorded once. CDR1 and CDR2 (germline): MDHEN, SYDVKM. V was cut by 3 bases and J by 0 bases, with 15 bases left in between. CDR3 length: 17 amino acids. The sequence derives from a human donor in good health (CMV status not recorded). Some clones in this sample may be carry-over from other donors' samples. This chain uses TRBV28 with TRBJ1-3; D not certain. Sequenced here: cultured PBMCs, sampled from culture after CMV antigen stimulation. The CDR3 coding sequence is TGTGCCAGCAGTTTTCAAGGGCAGCTTTTCTCTGGAAACACCATATATTTT. This codes for CASSFQGQLFSGNTIYF.